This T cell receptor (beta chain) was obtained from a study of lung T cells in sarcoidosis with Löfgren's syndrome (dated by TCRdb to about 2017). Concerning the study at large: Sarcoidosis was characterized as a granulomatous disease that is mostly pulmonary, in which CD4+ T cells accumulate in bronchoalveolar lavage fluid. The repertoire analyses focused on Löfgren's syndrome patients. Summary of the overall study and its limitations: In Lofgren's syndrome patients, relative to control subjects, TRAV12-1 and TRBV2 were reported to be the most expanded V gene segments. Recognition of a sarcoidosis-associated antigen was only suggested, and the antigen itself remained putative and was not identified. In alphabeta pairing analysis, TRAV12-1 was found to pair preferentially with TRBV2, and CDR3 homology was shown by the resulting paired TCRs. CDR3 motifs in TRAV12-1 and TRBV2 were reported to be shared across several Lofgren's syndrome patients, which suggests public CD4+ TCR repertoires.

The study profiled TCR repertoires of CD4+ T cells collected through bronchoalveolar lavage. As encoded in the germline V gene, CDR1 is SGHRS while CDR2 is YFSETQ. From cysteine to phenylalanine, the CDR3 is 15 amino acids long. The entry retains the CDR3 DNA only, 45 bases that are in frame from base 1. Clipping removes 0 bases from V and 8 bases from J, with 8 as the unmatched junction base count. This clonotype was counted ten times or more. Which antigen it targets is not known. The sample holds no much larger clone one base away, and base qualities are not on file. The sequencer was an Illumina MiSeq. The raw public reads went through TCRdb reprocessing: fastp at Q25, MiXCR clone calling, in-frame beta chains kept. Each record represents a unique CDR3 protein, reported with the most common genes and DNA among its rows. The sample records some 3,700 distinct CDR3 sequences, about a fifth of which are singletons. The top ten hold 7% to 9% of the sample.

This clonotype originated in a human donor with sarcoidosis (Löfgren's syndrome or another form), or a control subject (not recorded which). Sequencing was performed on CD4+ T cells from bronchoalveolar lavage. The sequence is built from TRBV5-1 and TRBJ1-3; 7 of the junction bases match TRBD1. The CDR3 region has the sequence CASSLVGQPEDTIYF. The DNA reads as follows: TGCGCCAGCAGCTTGGTGGGACAGCCTGAGGACACCATATATTTT. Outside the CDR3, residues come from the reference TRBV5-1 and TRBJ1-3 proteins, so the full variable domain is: KAGVTQTPRYLIKTRGQQVTLSCSPISGHRSVSWYQQTPGQGLQFLFEYFSETQRNKGNFPGRFSGRQFSNSRSEMNVSTLELGDSALYLCASSLVGQPEDTIYFGEGSWLTVV.